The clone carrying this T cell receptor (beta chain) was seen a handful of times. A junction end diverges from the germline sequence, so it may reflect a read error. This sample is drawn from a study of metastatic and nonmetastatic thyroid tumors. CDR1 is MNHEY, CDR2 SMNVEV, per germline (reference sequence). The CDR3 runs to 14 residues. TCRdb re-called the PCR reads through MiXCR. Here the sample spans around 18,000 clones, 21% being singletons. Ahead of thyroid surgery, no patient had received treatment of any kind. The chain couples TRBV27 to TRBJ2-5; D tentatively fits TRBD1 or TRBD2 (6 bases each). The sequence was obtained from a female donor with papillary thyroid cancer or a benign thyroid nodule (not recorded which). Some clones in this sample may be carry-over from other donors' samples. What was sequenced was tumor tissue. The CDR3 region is CASSPPGAVETKYF. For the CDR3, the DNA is TGTGCCAGCAGTCCTCCGGGGGCAGTAGAGACCAAGTACTTC.